These 17 T cell receptor beta chains share one sample of origin, sequenced in a study of control samples from healthy donors and cancer patients. Generated by immunoSEQ multiplex PCR, the TCRdb table keeps only in-frame clones and is missing some. In the table there are approximately 87,000 clones, over 85% of which are singletons. Sequenced input: PBMCs. The receptors here all came from a woman aged 40 to 50 with lung cancer.

The sample holds one count of this clone. DNA of the CDR3: TGTGCCAGCAGTCTCCAATCTTTACAGGGGAGGAATGAGCAGTTCTTC. Residues: CASSLQSLQGRNEQFF. This chain links TRBV27 with TRBJ2-1, with D perhaps matching TRBD1 (7 bases). Between the trimmed V and J ends, which lost 5 bases and 7 bases, there was a span of 21 bases. This CDR3 comprises 16 residues. Germline V gene lookup returns CDR1 MNHEY and CDR2 SMNVEV (reference sequence).

This clone has only one observation. The chain combines TRBV5-1 with TRBJ1-1, with unresolved D. This CDR3 has 14 amino acids. The V end lost 0 bases, the J end lost 2 bases, and 8 bases lay between the germline ends. Germline CDR1 is SGHRS and CDR2 is YFSETQ. The DNA for the CDR3 is TGCGCCAGCAGCTTGGAGGCACTAAACACTGAAGCTTTCTTT. Its protein product is CASSLEALNTEAFF.

This clone was counted a few times. V is TRBV9 and J is TRBJ2-3; TRBD2 matches at 7 bases. The junction had 5 bases not matched to a gene; V was cut back by 2 bases and J by 2 bases. The CDR3 is 15 residues long. In germline, CDR1 is SGDLS, CDR2 YYNGEE. The CDR3 region is CASSVGTTYTDTQYF. The CDR3 bases are TGTGCCAGCAGCGTGGGGACTACATACACAGATACGCAGTATTTT.

The rearrangement joins TRBV7-9 to TRBJ1-4, with no clear D. The V gene's germline CDR1 is SEHNR and CDR2 FQNEAQ (reference sequence). CDR3 length: 15 amino acids. Between the trimmed V and J ends, which lost 1 base and 3 bases, there was a span of 9 bases. CDR3 protein: CASSLVGYPNEKLFF. CDR3 nucleotides: TGTGCCAGCAGCTTAGTGGGGTATCCTAATGAAAAACTGTTTTTT.

The chain joins TRBV6-6 to TRBJ2-2; the match to TRBD1 covers 8 bases. The CDR3 is 14 amino acids. Germline assignment: CDR1 MNHNY and CDR2 SVGAGI (reference sequence). Unmatched junction bases numbered 4, after V lost 5 bases and J lost 5 bases. The CDR3 is CASSDDRGTGELFF. The CDR3 region has the DNA TGTGCCAGCAGTGACGACAGGGGAACCGGGGAGCTGTTTTTT.

Worth noting for this clone: The junction does not match germline at one end; this may be a read error. The chain recombines TRBV6-2 or TRBV6-3 with TRBJ2-3, with TRBD1 matching 8 bases. There are 15 residues in the CDR3. Germline CDR1 reads MNHEY; CDR2 reads SVGEGT. The CDR3 region is CASTYADRDTDTQYF. CDR3 coding DNA: TGTGCCAGCACTTACGCGGACAGGGACACAGATACGCAGTATTTT.

The chain combines TRBV7-2 with TRBJ1-2; D is perhaps TRBD1 (5 bases). The length of the CDR3 is 13 residues. Germline-derived CDR1 and CDR2 are SGHTA and FQGNSA. V gave up 5 bases and J gave up 4 bases, with 11 bases separating them. This chain's CDR3 is CASSAEGAYGYTF. CDR3 DNA: TGTGCCAGCAGCGCGGAAGGGGCCTATGGCTACACCTTC.

This clone was seen a single time. The chain recombines TRBV5-5 with TRBJ1-2; D possibly corresponds to TRBD1 (5 bases). The germline V gene has CDR1 SGHKS and CDR2 YYEKEE (reference sequence). The CDR3 extends over 16 amino acids. The V end was cut by 1 base, the J end by 1 base, with 14 bases between. The CDR3 reads CASSLQFQGVNYGYTF. The DNA for the CDR3 is TGTGCCAGCAGCTTGCAGTTCCAGGGCGTTAACTATGGCTACACCTTC.

The chain is built from TRBV18 and TRBJ1-1; no firm D call. There are 16 residues in the CDR3. V lost 0 bases to trimming and J lost 0 bases, with 11 bases between them. Germline assignment: CDR1 KGHSH and CDR2 LQKENI. The CDR3 reads CASSPPGRALNTEAFF. DNA of the CDR3: TGTGCCAGCTCACCACCGGGTAGGGCGCTGAACACTGAAGCTTTCTTT.

This chain joins TRBV2 and TRBJ1-5, with D tentatively TRBD1 (5 bases). The CDR3 spans 15 residues. The germline CDR1 and CDR2 sequences are SNHLY and FYNNEI. V shed 2 bases and J shed 3 bases, with 11 bases lying between them. The CDR3 loop is CASSELDSPNQPQHF. CDR3 in DNA: TGTGCCAGCAGTGAACTAGACAGCCCCAATCAGCCCCAGCATTTT.

The V and J genes are TRBV19 and TRBJ1-5, with D hard to call. V was clipped by 5 bases and J by 11 bases, with 13 bases between them. The CDR3 spans 12 residues. In germline, CDR1 is LNHDA, CDR2 SQIVND (reference sequence). In nucleotides, the CDR3 is TGTGCCAGTAGTGATTACAAGGAGGCCCAGCATTTT. Protein: CASSDYKEAQHF.

V and J are TRBV6-5 and TRBJ2-5; D may correspond to TRBD1 or TRBD2 (6 bases each). Trimming took 6 bases from V and 6 from J, leaving 17 bases between them. Germline CDR1 is MNHEY and CDR2 is SVGAGI. This CDR3 has 14 residues. CDR3 bases: TGTGCCAGCAGCCTCAATCCGGGGGCCAAGACCCAGTACTTC. Translating gives CASSLNPGAKTQYF.

The chain has TRBV7-9 and TRBJ1-2; the match to TRBD1 covers 9 bases. The germline gives CDR1 SEHNR, CDR2 FQNEAQ (reference sequence). V lost 6 bases and J lost 8; bases outside the gene matches: 10. This CDR3 contains 14 residues. CDR3 nucleotides: TGTGCCAGCAGTAGACTGACAGGGGGTGAGGGCTACACCTTC. Amino acid sequence: CASSRLTGGEGYTF.

V usage is TRBV19 and J usage is TRBJ1-2; D is perhaps TRBD1 (6 bases). CDR3 length: 13 residues. The germline V and J ends were trimmed by 3 bases and 4 bases, with 9 bases remaining between them. CDR1 and CDR2 (germline): LNHDA, SQIVND (reference sequence). CDR3 residues: CASSIGGSYGYTF. The CDR3 DNA reads as TGTGCCAGTAGTATTGGGGGCTCCTATGGCTACACCTTC.

This chain joins TRBV28 and TRBJ2-7, with 8 bases identical to TRBD1. The CDR3 is 22 residues long. Trimming removed 2 bases from V and 3 bases from J; junction bases left unmatched: 27. Germline CDR1 reads MDHEN; CDR2 reads SYDVKM. The DNA for the CDR3 is TGTGCCAGCAGTTTACTCACACCCCAGAGGGACAGGTCCCCCTCCAACTACTACGAGCAGTACTTC. Amino acid sequence: CASSLLTPQRDRSPSNYYEQYF.

A remark on this clone: The sample carries other DNA sequences with the same CDR3. The gene calls are TRBV19 and TRBJ1-5, with D possibly TRBD1 on 5 matching bases. The CDR3 is made up of 14 amino acids. Trimming removed 2 bases from V and 3 bases from J, with 8 bases in between. Germline values: CDR1 LNHDA, CDR2 SQIVND (reference sequence). The CDR3: CASSIWGVNQPQHF. CDR3 DNA: TGTGCCAGTAGTATATGGGGGGTCAATCAGCCCCAGCATTTT.

This sequence joins TRBV10-1 and TRBJ2-3, with 11 bases matching TRBD1. The ends lost 5 bases at V and 3 bases at J; junction bases unmatched: 4. Germline CDR1 is WNHNN and CDR2 is SYGVQD (reference sequence). The CDR3 is made up of 15 amino acids. Here the CDR3 reads CASSSRDRGTDTQYF. Written as DNA, the CDR3 is TGCGCCAGCAGTTCCCGGGACAGGGGGACAGATACGCAGTATTTT.